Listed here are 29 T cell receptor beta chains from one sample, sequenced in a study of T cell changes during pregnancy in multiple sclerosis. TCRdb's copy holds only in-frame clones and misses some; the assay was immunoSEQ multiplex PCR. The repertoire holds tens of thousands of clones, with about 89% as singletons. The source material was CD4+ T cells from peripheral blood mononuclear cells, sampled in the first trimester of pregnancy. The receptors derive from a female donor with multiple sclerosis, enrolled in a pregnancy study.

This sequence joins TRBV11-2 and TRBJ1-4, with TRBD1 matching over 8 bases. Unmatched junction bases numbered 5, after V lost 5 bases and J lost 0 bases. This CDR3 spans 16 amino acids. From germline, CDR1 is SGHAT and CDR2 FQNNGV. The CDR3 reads CASSLTGEATNEKLFF. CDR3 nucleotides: TGTGCCAGCAGCCTGACAGGGGAGGCAACTAATGAAAAACTGTTTTTT. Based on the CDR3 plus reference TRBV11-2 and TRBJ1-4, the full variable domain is EAGVAQSPRYKIIEKRQSVAFWCNPISGHATLYWYQQILGQGPKLLIQFQNNGVVDDSQLPKDRFSAERLKGVDSTLKIQPAKLEDSAVYLCASSLTGEATNEKLFFGSGTQLSVL.

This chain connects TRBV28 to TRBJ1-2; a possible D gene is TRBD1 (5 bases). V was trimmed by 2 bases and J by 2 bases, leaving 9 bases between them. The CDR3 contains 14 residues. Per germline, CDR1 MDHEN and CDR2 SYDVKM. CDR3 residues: CASSLGATNYGYTF. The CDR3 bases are TGTGCCAGCAGTTTAGGGGCAACGAACTATGGCTACACCTTC.

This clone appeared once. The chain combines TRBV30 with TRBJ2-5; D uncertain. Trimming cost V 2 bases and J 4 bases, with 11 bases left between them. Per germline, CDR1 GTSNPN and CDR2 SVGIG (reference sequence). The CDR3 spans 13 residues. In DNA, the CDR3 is TGTGCCTGGAGTTCCTACCTCGGAGAGACCCAGTACTTC. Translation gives CAWSSYLGETQYF.

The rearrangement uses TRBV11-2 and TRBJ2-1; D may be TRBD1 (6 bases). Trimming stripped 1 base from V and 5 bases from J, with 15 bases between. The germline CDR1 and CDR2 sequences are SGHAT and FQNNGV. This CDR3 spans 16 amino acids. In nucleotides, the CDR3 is TGTGCCAGCAGCTTAGGTACAGGGTTAGGCAACAATGAGCAGTTCTTC. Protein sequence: CASSLGTGLGNNEQFF.

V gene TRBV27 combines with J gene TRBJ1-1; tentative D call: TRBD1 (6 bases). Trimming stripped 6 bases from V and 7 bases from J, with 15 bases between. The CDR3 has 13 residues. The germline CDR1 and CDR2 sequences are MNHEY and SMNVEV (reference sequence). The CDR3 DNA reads TGTGCCAGCAGCGTCATGGGGGCGTTTGAAGCTTTCTTT. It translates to CASSVMGAFEAFF.

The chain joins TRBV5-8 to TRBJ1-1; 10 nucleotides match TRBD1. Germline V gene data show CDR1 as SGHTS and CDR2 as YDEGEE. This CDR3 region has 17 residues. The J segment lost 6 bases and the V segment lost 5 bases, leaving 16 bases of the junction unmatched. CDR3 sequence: CASSGIRDRGMKAEAFF. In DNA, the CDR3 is TGTGCCAGCAGTGGAATCCGGGACAGGGGTATGAAGGCTGAAGCTTTCTTT.

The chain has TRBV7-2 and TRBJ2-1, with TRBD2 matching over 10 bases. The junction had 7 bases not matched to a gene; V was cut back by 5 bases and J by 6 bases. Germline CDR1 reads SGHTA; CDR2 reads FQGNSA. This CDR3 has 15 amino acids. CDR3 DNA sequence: TGTGCCAGCAGCCCACCTAGCGGGAGTATCAATGAGCAGTTCTTC. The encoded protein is CASSPPSGSINEQFF.

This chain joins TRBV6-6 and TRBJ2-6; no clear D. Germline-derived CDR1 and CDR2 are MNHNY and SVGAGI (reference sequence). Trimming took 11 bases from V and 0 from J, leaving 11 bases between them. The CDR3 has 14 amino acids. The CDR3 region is CAGAGDSGANVLTF. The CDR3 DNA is TGTGCCGGAGCTGGCGACTCTGGGGCCAACGTCCTGACTTTC.

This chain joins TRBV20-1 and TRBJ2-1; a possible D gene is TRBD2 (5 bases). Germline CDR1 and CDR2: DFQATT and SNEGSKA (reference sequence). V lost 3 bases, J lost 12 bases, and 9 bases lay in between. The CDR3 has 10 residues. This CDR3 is CSASAGRQFF. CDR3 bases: TGCAGTGCTAGTGCTGGGAGGCAGTTCTTC.

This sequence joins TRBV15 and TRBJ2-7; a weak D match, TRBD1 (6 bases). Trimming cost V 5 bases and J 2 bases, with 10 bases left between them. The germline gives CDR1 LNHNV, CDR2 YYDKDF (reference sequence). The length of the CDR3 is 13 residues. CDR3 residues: CATSGGHAYEQYF. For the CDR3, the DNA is TGTGCCACCAGCGGGGGACACGCCTACGAGCAGTACTTC.

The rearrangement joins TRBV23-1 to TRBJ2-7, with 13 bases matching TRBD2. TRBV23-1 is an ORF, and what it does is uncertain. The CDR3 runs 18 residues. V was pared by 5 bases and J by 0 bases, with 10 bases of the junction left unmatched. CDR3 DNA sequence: TGCGCCAGCAGTAATCCGGGACTAGCGGGACTATCCTCCTACGAGCAGTACTTC. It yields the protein CASSNPGLAGLSSYEQYF.

The CDR3 region is CASSFGQGAGETQYF. The CDR3 DNA sequence: TGTGCCAGCAGCTTTGGACAGGGGGCCGGCGAGACCCAGTACTTC. The V call is TRBV11-2, the J call TRBJ2-5; 11 positions match TRBD1. The CDR3 has 15 amino acids. J gave up 5 bases and V 3 bases, and 5 bases lay outside the gene matches. CDR1 SGHAT and CDR2 FQNNGV come from the germline V gene. Full variable domain (missing parts from reference TRBV11-2 and TRBJ2-5): EAGVAQSPRYKIIEKRQSVAFWCNPISGHATLYWYQQILGQGPKLLIQFQNNGVVDDSQLPKDRFSAERLKGVDSTLKIQPAKLEDSAVYLCASSFGQGAGETQYFGPGTRLLVL.

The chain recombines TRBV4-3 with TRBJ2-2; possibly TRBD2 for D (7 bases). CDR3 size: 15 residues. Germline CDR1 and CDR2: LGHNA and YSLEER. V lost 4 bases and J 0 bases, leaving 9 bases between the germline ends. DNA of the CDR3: TGCGCCAGCAGCCGAGGGGGGGCGAACACCGGGGAGCTGTTTTTT. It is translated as CASSRGGANTGELFF.

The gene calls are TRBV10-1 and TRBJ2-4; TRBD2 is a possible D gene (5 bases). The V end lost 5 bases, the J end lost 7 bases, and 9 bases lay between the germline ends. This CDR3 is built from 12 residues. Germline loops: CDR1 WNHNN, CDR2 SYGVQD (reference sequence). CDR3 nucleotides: TGCGCCAGCAGTCCAGGCGGGAACATTCAGTACTTC. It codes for CASSPGGNIQYF.

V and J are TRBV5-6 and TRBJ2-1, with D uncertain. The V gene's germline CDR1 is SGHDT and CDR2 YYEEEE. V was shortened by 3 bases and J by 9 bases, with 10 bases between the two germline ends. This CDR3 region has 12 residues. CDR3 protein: CASSWSRGEQFF. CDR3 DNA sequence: TGTGCCAGCAGCTGGTCTAGAGGTGAGCAGTTCTTC.

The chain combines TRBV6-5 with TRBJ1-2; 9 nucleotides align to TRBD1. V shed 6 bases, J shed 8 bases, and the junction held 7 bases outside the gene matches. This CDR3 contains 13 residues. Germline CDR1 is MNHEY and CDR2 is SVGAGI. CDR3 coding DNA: TGTGCCAGCAGGGACAGGGGCAGCTGGGGCTACACCTTC. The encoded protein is CASRDRGSWGYTF.

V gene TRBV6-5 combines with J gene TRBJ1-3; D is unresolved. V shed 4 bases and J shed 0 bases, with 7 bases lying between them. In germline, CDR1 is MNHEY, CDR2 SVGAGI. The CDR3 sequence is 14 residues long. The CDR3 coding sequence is TGTGCCAGCAGTTTAAGCGACTCTGGAAACACCATATATTTT. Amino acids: CASSLSDSGNTIYF.

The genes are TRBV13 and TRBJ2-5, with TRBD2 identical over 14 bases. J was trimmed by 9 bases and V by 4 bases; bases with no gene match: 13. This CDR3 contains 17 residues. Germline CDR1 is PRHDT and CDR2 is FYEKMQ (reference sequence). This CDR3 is CASSSSGTSGSWGAQYF. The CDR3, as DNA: TGTGCCAGCAGCTCCTCCGGGACTAGCGGGAGCTGGGGGGCCCAGTACTTC.

The CDR3 DNA sequence: TGTGCCAGCAGCTTAGCGTGGGAGAGAAATCAGCCCCAGCATTTT. Residues: CASSLAWERNQPQHF. The chain links TRBV7-2 to TRBJ1-5; D not resolved. The germline V gene has CDR1 SGHTA and CDR2 FQGNSA. V was shortened by 0 bases and J by 4 bases, with 10 bases between the two germline ends. The CDR3 has 15 residues.

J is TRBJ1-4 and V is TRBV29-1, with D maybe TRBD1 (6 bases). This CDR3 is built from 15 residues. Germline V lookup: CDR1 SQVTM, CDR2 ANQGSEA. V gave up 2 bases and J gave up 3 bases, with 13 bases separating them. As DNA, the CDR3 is TGCAGCGTTGAAAAGGGAGGGGGAGCTAATGAAAAACTGTTTTTT. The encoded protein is CSVEKGGGANEKLFF.

The CDR3 DNA sequence: TGTGCCAGTAGTTTTCGCCAGGGGGAGAACTATGGCTACACCTTC. Its translation: CASSFRQGENYGYTF. The chain employs TRBV19 and TRBJ1-2; TRBD1 agrees at 7 bases. Unmatched junction bases numbered 8, after V lost 5 bases and J lost 2 bases. CDR1 LNHDA and CDR2 SQIVND come from the germline V gene (reference sequence). The CDR3 sequence is 15 residues long.

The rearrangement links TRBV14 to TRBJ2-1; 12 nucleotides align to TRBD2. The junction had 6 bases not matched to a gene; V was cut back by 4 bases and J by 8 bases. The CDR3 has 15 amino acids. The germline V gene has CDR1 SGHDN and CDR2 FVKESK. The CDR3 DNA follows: TGTGCCAGCAGCCGCACCCTAGCGGGAGGGGATGAGCAGTTCTTC. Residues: CASSRTLAGGDEQFF.

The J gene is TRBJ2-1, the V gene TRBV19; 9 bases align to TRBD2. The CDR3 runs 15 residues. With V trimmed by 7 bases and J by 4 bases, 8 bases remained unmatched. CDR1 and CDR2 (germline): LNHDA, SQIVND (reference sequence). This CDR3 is CASKTSGLPYNEQFF. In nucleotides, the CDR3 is TGTGCCAGTAAGACTAGCGGTCTACCATACAATGAGCAGTTCTTC.

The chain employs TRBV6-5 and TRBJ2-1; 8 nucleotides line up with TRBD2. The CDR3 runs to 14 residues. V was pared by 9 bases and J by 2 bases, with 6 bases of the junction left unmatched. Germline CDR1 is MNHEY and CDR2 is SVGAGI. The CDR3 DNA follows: TGTGCCAGTAAGCGGGAGAGAGCCTACAATGAGCAGTTCTTC. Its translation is CASKRERAYNEQFF.

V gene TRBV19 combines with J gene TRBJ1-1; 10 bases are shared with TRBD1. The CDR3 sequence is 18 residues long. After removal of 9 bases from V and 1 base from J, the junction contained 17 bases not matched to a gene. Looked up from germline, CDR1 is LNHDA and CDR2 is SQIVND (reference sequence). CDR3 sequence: CASRRIGQGDLRNTEAFF. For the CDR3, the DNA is TGTGCCAGCCGTCGGATAGGACAGGGGGATCTGAGGAACACTGAAGCTTTCTTT.

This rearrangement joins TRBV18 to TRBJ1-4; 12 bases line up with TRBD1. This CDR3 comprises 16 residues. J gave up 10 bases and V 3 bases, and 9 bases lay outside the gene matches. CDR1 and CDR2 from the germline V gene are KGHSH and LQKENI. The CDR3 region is CASSPASGTGGSKLFF. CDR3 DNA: TGTGCCAGCTCACCCGCTTCCGGGACAGGGGGCTCAAAACTGTTTTTT. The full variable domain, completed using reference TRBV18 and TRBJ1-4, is NAGVMQNPRHLVRRRGQEARLRCSPMKGHSHVYWYRQLPEEGLKFMVYLQKENIIDESGMPKERFSAEFPKEGPSILRIQQVVRGDSAAYFCASSPASGTGGSKLFFGSGTQLSVL.

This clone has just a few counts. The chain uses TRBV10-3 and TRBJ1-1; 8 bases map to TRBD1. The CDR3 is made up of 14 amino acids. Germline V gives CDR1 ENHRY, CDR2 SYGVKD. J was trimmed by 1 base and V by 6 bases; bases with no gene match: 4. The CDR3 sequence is CAIRPGQANTEAFF. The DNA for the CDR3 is TGTGCCATCAGACCGGGACAGGCGAACACTGAAGCTTTCTTT.

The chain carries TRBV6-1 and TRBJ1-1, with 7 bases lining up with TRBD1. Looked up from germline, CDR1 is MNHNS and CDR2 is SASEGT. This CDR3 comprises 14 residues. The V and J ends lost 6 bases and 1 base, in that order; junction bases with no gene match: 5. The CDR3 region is CASSRDSRNTEAFF. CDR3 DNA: TGTGCCAGCAGCCGGGACAGCCGGAACACTGAAGCTTTCTTT.

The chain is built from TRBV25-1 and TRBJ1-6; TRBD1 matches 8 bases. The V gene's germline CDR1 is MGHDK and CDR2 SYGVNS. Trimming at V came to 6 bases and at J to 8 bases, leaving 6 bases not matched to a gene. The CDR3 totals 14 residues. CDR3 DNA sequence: TGTGCCAGCAGGAAGACAGGGGAGCATTCACCCCTCCACTTT. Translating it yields CASRKTGEHSPLHF.